Given below is one T cell receptor (beta chain) in context. Its antigen is as yet unknown. The sample originates from a study of OX40 agonist ivuxolimab in advanced cancers. General observations from the study: Mean expanded clone counts were higher in CD8+ than CD4+ T cells. Near-lowest levels of clonal expansion characterized partial responders at 0.1-3.0 mg/kg.

The germline V gene has CDR1 MDHEN and CDR2 SYDVKM. The CDR3 runs to 16 residues. V was pared by 4 bases and J by 1 base, with 9 bases of the junction left unmatched. This table comes from immunoSEQ multiplex PCR, and its TCRdb copy is limited to in-frame clones, with some not included. The table records approximately 90,000 clones, around 90% of them present only once. The starting material was CD4+ or CD8+ T cells sorted from blood, obtained in a trial of the OX40 agonist ivuxolimab. The genes are TRBV28 and TRBJ2-7, with 8 bases matching TRBD1. The clonotype comes from an adult with an advanced solid tumor such as melanoma, head and neck, liver or kidney cancer. CDR3 in amino acids: CASSSHGQGRSYEQYF. CDR3 bases: TGTGCCAGCAGTTCCCACGGACAGGGACGTTCCTACGAGCAGTACTTC.